These T cell receptor beta chains were read from a single sample in a study of a mutant IDH1 vaccine in newly diagnosed glioma. Profiled with immunoSEQ multiplex PCR; TCRdb holds only in-frame clones, not every one. The sample contains about 31,000 clones, 78% of which appear only once. Antigen specificity for these receptors is unknown. The source material was PBMCs, sampled from a glioma patient whose treatment included an IDH1 peptide vaccine. Receptor source: a young man with glioma. The CDR3 runs from the conserved cysteine through the conserved F or W. The D gene is left open where the match is weak. Clone size is shown for a subset of rows, as once, few, many or a class of expanded clone.

>.|.|TRBV5-4|TRBJ2-7
TGTGCCAGCAGCTTGGGAGGGGGGGCTTGGGAGCAGTACTTC
CASSLGGGAWEQYF
>TRBD2|.|TRBV19|TRBJ2-5
TGTGCCAGTAGCCGTGTCGGGGGGGCCCAAGAGACCCAGTACTTC
CASSRVGGAQETQYF
>.|.|TRBV19|TRBJ2-1
TGTGCCAGTAGTATTCGGAGAGACACGTACAATGAGCAGTTCTTC
CASSIRRDTYNEQFF
>.|.|TRBV7-2|TRBJ1-6
TGTGCCAGCAGCTTAGAAGGGGATAATTCACCCCTCCACTTT
CASSLEGDNSPLHF
>TRBD1|.|TRBV2|TRBJ1-4
TGTGCCAGCAGTGATAGTGGCAGGGGGCCATCTAATGAAAAACTGTTTTTT
CASSDSGRGPSNEKLFF
>.|.|TRBV4-3|TRBJ1-3
TGCGCCAGCAGCCAAGATATAGGATTAGGAAACACCATATATTTT
CASSQDIGLGNTIYF
>.|once|TRBV9|TRBJ2-3
TGTGCCAGCAGCGTAGTACCGGTTGCAGATACGCAGTATTTT
CASSVVPVADTQYF
>TRBD1|.|TRBV2|TRBJ1-5
TGTGCCAGCCACGGGATCCGGGACAGGGGTCGCAATCAGCCCCAGCATTTT
CASHGIRDRGRNQPQHF
>.|.|TRBV5-4|TRBJ1-1
TGTGCCAGCAGCTTGGATAGCGGGGCTGAAGCTTTCTTT
CASSLDSGAEAFF
>TRBD2|.|TRBV5-1|TRBJ2-7
TGCGCCAGCAGCTTTCCCGGGACTAGCGGGGGGGCTGGCGAGCAGTACTTC
CASSFPGTSGGAGEQYF
>.|.|TRBV5-4|TRBJ2-5
TGTGCCAGCAGCTTGGGTGGGGTTGGAGAGACCCAGTACTTC
CASSLGGVGETQYF
>.|.|TRBV30|TRBJ1-1
TGTGCCTACATCAAGAACACTGAAGCTTTCTTT
CAYIKNTEAFF
>.|.|TRBV5-6|TRBJ2-7
TGTGCCAGCAGCTTGGTCGTGGAGGGCTACGAGCAGTACTTC
CASSLVVEGYEQYF
>.|.|TRBV6-5|TRBJ2-7
TGTGCCAGCAGACCTCCGGGACATCCCTACGAGCAGTACTTC
CASRPPGHPYEQYF
>.|.|TRBV30|TRBJ2-7
TGTGCCTGGAGTACAGGGTACGAGCAGTACTTC
CAWSTGYEQYF
>.|.|TRBV9|TRBJ1-1
TGTGCCAGCAGCCAACCGGGACTCCAGAACACTGAAGCTTTCTTT
CASSQPGLQNTEAFF
>TRBD1|.|TRBV4-1|TRBJ1-1
TGCGCCAGCAGCCAAAGACAGGGGGGGGCCACTGAAGCTTTCTTT
CASSQRQGGATEAFF
>TRBD2|once|TRBV4-3|TRBJ2-7
TGCGCCAGCAGCCAAGATTGGCTAGCGGCTCCCTACGAGCAGTACTTC
CASSQDWLAAPYEQYF
>.|.|TRBV10-1|TRBJ2-2
TGCGCCAGCAGGTCGGGAGTAACCACCGGGGAGCTGTTTTTT
CASRSGVTTGELFF
>.|.|TRBV4-1|TRBJ2-7
TGCGCCAGCAGCACCGTGCCCTGGATCTACGAGCAGTACTTC
CASSTVPWIYEQYF
>.|.|TRBV28|TRBJ1-4
TGTGCCAGCAGTTTAGATTCAGGGACCACTAATGAAAAACTGTTTTTT
CASSLDSGTTNEKLFF
>.|.|TRBV7-9|TRBJ1-5
TGTGCCAGCAGCCGGACAGATAGCAATCAGCCCCAGCATTTT
CASSRTDSNQPQHF
>TRBD1|once|TRBV7-9|TRBJ2-7
TGTGCCAGCAGCGCACAGGGGGGCCCTCGCGAGCAGTACTTC
CASSAQGGPREQYF
>TRBD1|.|TRBV29-1|TRBJ1-2
TGCAGCGTTACAGGGGGCTCTAACTATGGCTACACCTTC
CSVTGGSNYGYTF
>TRBD2|.|TRBV7-2|TRBJ2-7
TGTGCCAGCAGCTTAAATAGCGGGGGAAAGAACGAGCAGTACTTC
CASSLNSGGKNEQYF
>TRBD1|.|TRBV7-2|TRBJ1-6
TGTGCCAGCAGCATCCGGACAGGGAATAATTCACCCCTCCACTTT
CASSIRTGNNSPLHF
>TRBD1|.|TRBV5-1|TRBJ2-7
TGCGCCAGCAGCCCGGGACAGGGGTTGAACGAGCAGTACTTC
CASSPGQGLNEQYF